The TCR beta chain under discussion was sequenced for a study of blood T cell repertoires in COVID-19. In the study overall: The analysed material was cDNA or gDNA that came from T cells, B-cell-depleted T cells, or PBMCs.

In the original processing: Scientists estimated how many nucleated cells there were by amplifying reference gene primers. TCRdb's table, derived via immunoSEQ multiplex PCR, lists solely in-frame clones and lacks some. V, J and clone size are taken as reported in that table, and D and trimming were inferred from the DNA itself. The sample lists some 100,000 clones; roughly 84% were seen once. This CDR3 is 15 amino acids long. Germline trimming cut 4 bases from V and 4 bases from J; bases unmatched to any gene: 8. Germline CDR1 MDHEN, CDR2 SYDVKM. The sequence derives from a woman aged 45-65 years with acute or convalescent COVID-19. The rearrangement joins TRBV28 to TRBJ1-1; 8 bases match TRBD1. Material for sequencing was peripheral blood. The CDR3 spells CASSSPTGGGTEAFF. The CDR3 DNA reads as TGTGCCAGCAGTTCTCCCACAGGGGGTGGCACTGAAGCTTTCTTT.